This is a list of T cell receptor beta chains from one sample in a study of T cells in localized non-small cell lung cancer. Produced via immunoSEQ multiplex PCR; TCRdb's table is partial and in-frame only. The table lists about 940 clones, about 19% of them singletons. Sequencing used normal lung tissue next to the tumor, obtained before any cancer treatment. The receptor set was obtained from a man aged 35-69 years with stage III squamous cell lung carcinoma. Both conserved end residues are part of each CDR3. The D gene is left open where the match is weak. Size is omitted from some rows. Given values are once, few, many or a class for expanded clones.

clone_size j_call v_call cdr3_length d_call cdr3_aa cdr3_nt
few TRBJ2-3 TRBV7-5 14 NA CASSLPLSTDTQYF TGTGCCAGCAGCTTGCCCCTCAGCACAGATACGCAGTATTTT
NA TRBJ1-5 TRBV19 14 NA CASSPRQNNQPQHF TGTGCCAGTAGTCCCCGACAGAACAATCAGCCCCAGCATTTT
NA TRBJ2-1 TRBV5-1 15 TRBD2 CASSLVGSREGEQFF TGCGCCAGCAGCTTGGTGGGTAGCCGGGAGGGTGAGCAGTTCTTC
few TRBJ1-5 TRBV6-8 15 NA CASESAGAGNQPQHF TGTGCCAGCGAATCCGCGGGGGCAGGGAATCAGCCCCAGCATTTT
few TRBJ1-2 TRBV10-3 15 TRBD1 CAISEWGQANYGYTF TGTGCCATCAGTGAGTGGGGACAGGCGAACTATGGCTACACCTTC
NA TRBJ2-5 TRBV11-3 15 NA CASSPRRLNQETQYF TGTGCCAGCAGCCCCCGCCGACTCAACCAAGAGACCCAGTACTTC
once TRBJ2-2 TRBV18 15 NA CASSSTNRATGELFF TGTGCCAGCTCATCTACTAACAGGGCCACCGGGGAGCTGTTTTTT
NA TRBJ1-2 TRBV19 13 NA CASRYSIGYGYTF TGTGCCAGTAGGTACAGCATAGGATATGGCTACACCTTC
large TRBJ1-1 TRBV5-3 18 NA CARSLASSSRTGFTEAFF TGTGCCAGAAGCTTGGCCTCCTCCTCCAGGACGGGTTTTACAGAAGCTTTCTTT
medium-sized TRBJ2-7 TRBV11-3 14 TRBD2 CASSLTSEHYEQYF TGTGCCAGCAGCTTAACTAGCGAACACTACGAGCAGTACTTC
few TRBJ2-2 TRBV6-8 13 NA CASSSDNTGELFF TGTGCCAGCAGTTCCGACAACACCGGGGAGCTGTTTTTT
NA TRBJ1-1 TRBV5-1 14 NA CASSPGTANTEAFF TGCGCCAGCAGTCCCGGGACCGCGAACACTGAAGCTTTCTTT
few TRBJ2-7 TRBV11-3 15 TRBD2 CASSRTSGNQYEQYF TGTGCCAGCAGCCGGACTAGCGGGAACCAGTACGAGCAGTACTTC
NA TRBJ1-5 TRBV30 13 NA CAWSKDSNQPQHF TGTGCCTGGAGTAAGGATAGCAATCAGCCCCAGCATTTT
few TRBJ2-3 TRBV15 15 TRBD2 CATSRGTSRTDTQYF TGTGCCACCAGCAGGGGGACTAGCCGCACAGATACGCAGTATTTT
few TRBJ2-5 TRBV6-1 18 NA CASSEGQGRAYRPETQYF TGTGCCAGCAGTGAAGGGCAGGGGAGGGCCTACCGTCCAGAGACCCAGTACTTC
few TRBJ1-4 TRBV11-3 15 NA CASSPYGATNEKLFF TGTGCCAGCAGCCCCTACGGTGCAACTAATGAAAAACTGTTTTTT
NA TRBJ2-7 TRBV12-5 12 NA CASGLGLYEQYF TGTGCTAGTGGTTTGGGCCTGTACGAGCAGTACTTC
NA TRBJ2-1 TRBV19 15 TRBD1 CASRDRQGNVDEQFF TGTGCCAGTAGGGATAGACAGGGTAATGTCGATGAGCAGTTCTTC
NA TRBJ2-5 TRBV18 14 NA CASSPPALQETQYF TGTGCCAGCTCCCCTCCCGCACTCCAAGAGACCCAGTACTTC
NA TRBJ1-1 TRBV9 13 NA CAGSQGVNTEAFF TGTGCCGGCTCACAGGGAGTGAACACTGAAGCTTTCTTT
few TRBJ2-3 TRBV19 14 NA CASSIGAPWDTQYF TGTGCCAGTAGTATTGGAGCGCCCTGGGATACGCAGTATTTT
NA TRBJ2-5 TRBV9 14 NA CASSVEGSEETQYF TGTGCCAGCAGCGTAGAAGGGAGCGAAGAGACCCAGTACTTC
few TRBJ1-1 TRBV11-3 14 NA CASEPLEGTTEAFF TGTGCCAGCGAACCCTTGGAGGGCACCACTGAAGCTTTCTTT
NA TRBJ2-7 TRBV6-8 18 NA CAIGGAGRSGGKGSEQYF TGTGCCATCGGGGGTGCGGGCAGGTCAGGAGGCAAGGGAAGCGAGCAGTACTTC
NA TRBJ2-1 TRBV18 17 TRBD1 CASSPFMARGRVDEQFF TGTGCCAGCTCACCATTTATGGCCAGGGGGCGAGTCGATGAGCAGTTCTTC
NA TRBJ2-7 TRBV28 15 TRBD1 CASSPGDRAASEQYF TGTGCCAGCAGCCCCGGAGACAGGGCGGCGAGCGAGCAGTACTTC
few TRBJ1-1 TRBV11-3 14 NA CASSLSTDSTEAFF TGTGCCAGCAGCTTATCGACGGACAGCACTGAAGCTTTCTTT
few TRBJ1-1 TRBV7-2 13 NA CASTKGENTEAFF TGTGCCAGCACCAAGGGGGAGAACACTGAAGCTTTCTTT
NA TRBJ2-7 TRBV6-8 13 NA CASSYASSYEQYF TGTGCCAGCAGTTACGCCAGCTCCTACGAGCAGTACTTC
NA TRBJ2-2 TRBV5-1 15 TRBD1 CASSLTGENTGELFF TGCGCCAGCAGCTTGACAGGGGAAAACACCGGGGAGCTGTTTTTT
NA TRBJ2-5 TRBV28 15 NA CASSSNYRVIEAQYF TGTGCCAGCAGTTCCAATTACAGGGTGATTGAGGCCCAGTACTTC
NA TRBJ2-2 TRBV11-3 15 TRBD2 CASIKWDYVGGELFF TGTGCCAGCATCAAGTGGGACTATGTAGGCGGGGAGCTGTTTTTT
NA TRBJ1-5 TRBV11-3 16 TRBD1 CASSLSGGGSNQPQHF TGTGCCAGCAGCCTATCAGGGGGAGGAAGCAATCAGCCCCAGCATTTT
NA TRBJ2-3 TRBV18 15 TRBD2 CASSPTSGTTDTQYF TGTGCCAGCTCACCAACTAGCGGTACGACAGATACGCAGTATTTT
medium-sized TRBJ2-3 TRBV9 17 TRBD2 CASSVVGLAGGRDTQYF TGTGCCAGCAGCGTCGTCGGACTAGCGGGGGGCCGGGATACGCAGTATTTT
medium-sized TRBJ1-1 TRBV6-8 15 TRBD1 CASSPGQFMNTEAFF TGTGCCAGCAGTCCGGGACAGTTCATGAACACTGAAGCTTTCTTT
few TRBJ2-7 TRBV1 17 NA CTSSQARGTPSSYEQYF TGCACCAGCAGCCAAGCCCGGGGGACTCCGAGCTCCTACGAGCAGTACTTC
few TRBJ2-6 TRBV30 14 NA CAWSRGDGANVLTF TGTGCCTGGAGTAGGGGGGATGGGGCCAACGTCCTGACTTTC
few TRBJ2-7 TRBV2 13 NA CASSIGTNYEQYF TGTGCCAGCAGCATTGGGACCAACTACGAGCAGTACTTC
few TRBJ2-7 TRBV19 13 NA CASKGGRSYEQYF TGTGCCAGTAAGGGGGGACGGTCCTACGAGCAGTACTTC
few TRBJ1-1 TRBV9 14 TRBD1 CASSAGTGGTEAFF TGTGCCAGCAGCGCCGGGACAGGGGGCACTGAAGCTTTCTTT
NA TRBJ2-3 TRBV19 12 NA CASSITRSTQYF TGTGCCAGTAGTATAACTAGATCTACGCAGTATTTT
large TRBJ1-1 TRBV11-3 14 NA CASSQGVGNTEAFF TGTGCCAGCAGCCAAGGGGTGGGGAACACTGAAGCTTTCTTT
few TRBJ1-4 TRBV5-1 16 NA CASSPGWSSGNEKLFF TGCGCCAGCAGTCCCGGGTGGTCGTCAGGGAATGAAAAACTGTTTTTT
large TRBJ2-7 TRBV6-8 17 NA CASRKLRDSQEAYEQYF TGTGCCAGCAGAAAACTCCGGGACTCCCAGGAGGCCTACGAGCAGTACTTC
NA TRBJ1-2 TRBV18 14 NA CASSPSPLVEGYTF TGTGCCAGCTCACCGAGCCCGTTAGTGGAGGGCTACACCTTC
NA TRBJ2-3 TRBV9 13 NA CASGDGGTDTQYF TGTGCCAGCGGGGACGGGGGCACAGATACGCAGTATTTT
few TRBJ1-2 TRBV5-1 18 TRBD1 CASSLGWTGEGGKYGYTF TGCGCCAGCAGCTTGGGCTGGACAGGGGAAGGGGGAAAGTATGGCTACACCTTC
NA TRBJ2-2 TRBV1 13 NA CTSSVRCTGELFF TGCACCAGCAGCGTTAGGTGCACCGGGGAGCTGTTTTTT
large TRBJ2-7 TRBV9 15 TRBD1 CASSEGQGASYEQYF TGTGCCAGCAGCGAGGGACAGGGGGCCTCCTACGAGCAGTACTTC
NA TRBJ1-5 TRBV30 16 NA CAWGETQIHGNQPQHF TGTGCCTGGGGGGAGACCCAAATCCACGGCAATCAGCCCCAGCATTTT